This TCR beta chain was sequenced during a study of blood T cell repertoires in COVID-19. The wider study: The analysed material was cDNA or gDNA that came from T cells, B-cell-depleted T cells, or PBMCs.

The CDR3 has 15 amino acids. The J segment lost 5 bases and the V segment lost 0 bases, leaving 7 bases of the junction unmatched. Germline values: CDR1 SGHRS, CDR2 YFSETQ. Per the original data handling: Estimates of nucleated cell counts were drawn from the amplification of reference gene primers. Assay used: immunoSEQ multiplex PCR; TCRdb lists only in-frame clones, some missing. V, J and clone size are taken as reported in that table, and D and trimming were inferred from the DNA itself. In the table there are about 160,000 clones, approximately 79% of which are singletons. The sequence was collected from a woman older than 75 with acute or convalescent COVID-19. The sequenced material came from peripheral blood. V usage is TRBV5-1 and J usage is TRBJ2-7; TRBD2 matches at 8 bases. The CDR3 sequence is CASSLDPGGLDEQYF. In DNA, the CDR3 is TGCGCCAGCAGCTTGGATCCGGGGGGGCTCGACGAGCAGTACTTC.